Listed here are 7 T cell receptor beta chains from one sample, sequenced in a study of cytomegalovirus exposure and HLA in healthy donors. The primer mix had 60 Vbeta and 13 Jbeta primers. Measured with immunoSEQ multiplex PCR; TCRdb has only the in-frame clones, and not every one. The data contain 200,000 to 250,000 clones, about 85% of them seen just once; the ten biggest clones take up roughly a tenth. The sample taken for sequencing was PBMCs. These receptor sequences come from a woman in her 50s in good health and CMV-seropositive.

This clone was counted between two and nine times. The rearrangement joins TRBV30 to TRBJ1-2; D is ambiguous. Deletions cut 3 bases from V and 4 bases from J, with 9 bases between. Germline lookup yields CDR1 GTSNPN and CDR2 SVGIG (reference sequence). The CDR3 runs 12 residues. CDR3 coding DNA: TGTGCCTGGAGGCCGGAGCGCTATGGCTACACCTTC. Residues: CAWRPERYGYTF.

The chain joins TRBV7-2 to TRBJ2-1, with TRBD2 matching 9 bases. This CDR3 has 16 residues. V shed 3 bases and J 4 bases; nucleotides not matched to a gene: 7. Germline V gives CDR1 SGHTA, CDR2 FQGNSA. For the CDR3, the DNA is TGTGCCAGCAGCTTCCAGCGGGGGGTGGGGTACAATGAGCAGTTCTTC. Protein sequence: CASSFQRGVGYNEQFF.

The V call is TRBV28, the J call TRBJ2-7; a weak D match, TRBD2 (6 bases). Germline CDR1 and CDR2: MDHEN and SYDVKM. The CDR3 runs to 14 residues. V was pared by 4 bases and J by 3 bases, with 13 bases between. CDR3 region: CASSSPGLHYEQYF. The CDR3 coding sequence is TGTGCCAGCAGTTCACCGGGACTCCACTACGAGCAGTACTTC.

CDR3 protein: CASSLDLPRYYEQYF. CDR3 nucleotide sequence: TGTGCCAGCAGCTTAGATTTACCTAGATACTACGAGCAGTACTTC. V gene TRBV11-2 combines with J gene TRBJ2-7; no firm D call. The V end lost 0 bases, the J end lost 3 bases, and 12 bases lay between the germline ends. The CDR3 length is 15 residues. Per germline, CDR1 SGHAT and CDR2 FQNNGV.

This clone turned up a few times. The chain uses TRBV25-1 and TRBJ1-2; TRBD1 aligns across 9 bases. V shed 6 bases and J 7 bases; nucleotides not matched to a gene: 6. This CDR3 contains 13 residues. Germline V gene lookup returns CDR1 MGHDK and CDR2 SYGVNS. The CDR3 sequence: CASSGTGSGGYTF. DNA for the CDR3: TGTGCCAGCAGCGGGACAGGGTCCGGTGGCTACACCTTC.

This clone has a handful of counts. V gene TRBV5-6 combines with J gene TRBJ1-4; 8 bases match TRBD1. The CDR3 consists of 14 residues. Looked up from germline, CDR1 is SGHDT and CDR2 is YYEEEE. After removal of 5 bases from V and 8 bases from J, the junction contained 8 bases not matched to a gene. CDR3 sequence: CASSFDRGEEKLFF. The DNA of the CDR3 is TGTGCCAGCAGTTTTGACAGGGGAGAGGAAAAACTGTTTTTT.

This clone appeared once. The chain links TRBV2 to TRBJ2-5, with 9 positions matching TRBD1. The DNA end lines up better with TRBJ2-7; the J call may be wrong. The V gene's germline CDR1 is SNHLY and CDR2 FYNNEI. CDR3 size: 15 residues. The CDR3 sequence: CASLPRDRASYEQYF. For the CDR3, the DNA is TGTGCCAGCCTACCCCGGGACAGGGCCTCCTACGAGCAGTACTTC.